These 22 T cell receptor beta chains originate from one sample sequenced in a study of T cell responses to AZD1222 COVID-19 vaccine. Sequencing was performed with immunoSEQ multiplex PCR; in TCRdb, only in-frame clones are kept and a portion is missing. The sample holds about 92,000 clones; over 80% are singletons and the top ten take around 6.9%. The specimen comprised peripheral blood, sampled on day 0 of AZD1222 vaccination. Source of these receptors: an adult in good health.

CDR3 loop: CAWRGQGILAKNIQYF. CDR3 nucleotide sequence: TGTGCCTGGAGGGGACAGGGGATATTAGCCAAAAACATTCAGTACTTC. The chain has TRBV30 and TRBJ2-4; the match to TRBD1 covers 10 bases. Germline V gene lookup returns CDR1 GTSNPN and CDR2 SVGIG (reference sequence). The CDR3 is 16 amino acids. Trimming cost V 3 bases and J 0 bases; bases outside gene matches: 5.

The chain links TRBV19 to TRBJ1-5, with D possibly TRBD1 on 5 matching bases. The V end was cut by 7 bases, the J end by 3 bases, with 13 bases between. Germline CDR1 and CDR2: LNHDA and SQIVND (reference sequence). CDR3 length equals 14 residues. The DNA of the CDR3 is TGTGCCAGTACCCCAGGGACCATCAATCAGCCCCAGCATTTT. Encoded protein: CASTPGTINQPQHF.

V usage is TRBV24-1 and J usage is TRBJ2-1; a weak D match, TRBD1 (6 bases). With 5 bases removed from V and 3 bases from J, the gap between germline ends came to 10 bases. The V gene's germline CDR1 is KGHDR and CDR2 SFDVKD. The CDR3 is 14 residues long. The CDR3 reads CATSGGPNYNEQFF. As DNA, the CDR3 is TGTGCCACCAGTGGGGGGCCCAACTACAATGAGCAGTTCTTC.

This chain's CDR3 is CASSWTGEGYTF. The CDR3 region has the DNA TGTGCCAGCAGTTGGACAGGGGAAGGCTACACCTTC. The rearrangement joins TRBV2 to TRBJ1-2; the match to TRBD1 covers 9 bases. The CDR3 covers 12 residues. Unmatched junction bases numbered 3, after V lost 5 bases and J lost 8 bases. Looked up from germline, CDR1 is SNHLY and CDR2 is FYNNEI. The whole variable domain, remainder taken from reference TRBV2 and TRBJ1-2, is EPEVTQTPSHQVTQMGQEVILRCVPISNHLYFYWYRQILGQKVEFLVSFYNNEISEKSEIFDDQFSVERPDGSNFTLKIRSTKLEDSAMYFCASSWTGEGYTFGSGTRLTVV.

In its sample, this clone was seen a few times. The chain has TRBV25-1 and TRBJ2-3; D could derive from TRBD1 or TRBD2 (6 bases each). Germline CDR1 reads MGHDK; CDR2 reads SYGVNS. This CDR3 comprises 18 residues. The germline V and J ends were trimmed by 5 bases and 2 bases, with 23 bases remaining between them. CDR3 amino acids: CASSYSFRQGRITDTQYF. In DNA, the CDR3 is TGTGCCAGCAGTTACTCATTTCGCCAGGGGAGGATCACAGATACGCAGTATTTT.

This rearrangement joins TRBV4-2 to TRBJ2-1; D gene ambiguous. Trimming removed 0 bases from V and 4 bases from J, with 7 bases in between. The V gene's germline CDR1 is LGHNA and CDR2 YNFKEQ. The CDR3 runs 14 residues. The CDR3 DNA reads TGTGCCAGCAGCCAAGATCTCGGGTACAATGAGCAGTTCTTC. Translating gives CASSQDLGYNEQFF.

V usage is TRBV9 and J usage is TRBJ1-6; 9 nucleotides match TRBD1. The CDR3 loop spans 17 amino acids. The V gene end was trimmed by 2 bases and the J gene end by 0 bases; junction bases not matched to a gene: 3. Germline V gives CDR1 SGDLS, CDR2 YYNGEE. The CDR3 spells CASSVGTGSSYNSPLHF. CDR3 in DNA: TGTGCCAGCAGCGTTGGGACAGGGAGCTCCTATAATTCACCCCTCCACTTT.

The chain joins TRBV5-1 to TRBJ1-2; D remains unclear. This CDR3 has 14 amino acids. V lost 0 bases, J lost 8 bases, and 14 bases lay in between. Germline CDR1 and CDR2: SGHRS and YFSETQ. The CDR3 region is CASSLAGKGSGYTF. CDR3 coding DNA: TGCGCCAGCAGCTTGGCGGGAAAAGGGAGCGGCTACACCTTC.

The rearrangement joins TRBV18 to TRBJ1-1, with 7 bases fitting TRBD1. Trimming removed 5 bases from V and 0 bases from J; junction bases left unmatched: 6. Germline V gene data show CDR1 as KGHSH and CDR2 as LQKENI. The CDR3 sequence is 15 residues long. This chain's CDR3 is CASSRDSGLNTEAFF. The CDR3 nucleotides are TGTGCCAGCTCAAGGGACAGCGGACTGAACACTGAAGCTTTCTTT. The whole variable domain, remainder taken from reference TRBV18 and TRBJ1-1, is NAGVMQNPRHLVRRRGQEARLRCSPMKGHSHVYWYRQLPEEGLKFMVYLQKENIIDESGMPKERFSAEFPKEGPSILRIQQVVRGDSAAYFCASSRDSGLNTEAFFGQGTRLTVV.

The rearrangement links TRBV7-2 to TRBJ1-5, with D maybe TRBD1 (5 bases). CDR1 is SGHTA, CDR2 FQGNSA, per germline. The CDR3 has 15 residues. V was clipped by 5 bases and J by 6 bases, with 17 bases between them. For the CDR3, the DNA is TGTGCCAGCAGCCCGTCATGGGTTAGGGGTCAGCCCCAGCATTTT. Protein sequence: CASSPSWVRGQPQHF.

This clone was seen a single time. The CDR3 sequence is CASTAGPINTIYF. The CDR3 DNA reads as TGTGCCAGCACCGCGGGACCGATAAACACCATATATTTT. The chain is built from TRBV2 and TRBJ1-3, with a tentative D call TRBD1 (5 bases). Trimming took 7 bases from V and 6 from J, leaving 13 bases between them. The germline V gene encodes CDR1 SNHLY and CDR2 FYNNEI. The length of the CDR3 is 13 residues.

This chain uses TRBV12-5 with TRBJ2-7; D is uncertain. V shed 6 bases and J shed 3 bases, with 15 bases lying between them. This CDR3 has 14 residues. Germline CDR1 and CDR2: LGHNT and FRNRAP. The CDR3 DNA reads TGTGCTAGTGGACCCCCCTCGAGGTTCTACGAGCAGTACTTC. This translates into CASGPPSRFYEQYF.

This clone is a singleton in its sample. The rearrangement uses TRBV3-1 (or the pseudogene TRBV3-2) and TRBJ1-1; D may be TRBD1 (5 bases). The ends were cut back, 3 bases at V and 2 bases at J, with 10 bases in the middle. CDR3 size: 14 residues. Germline CDR1 LGHDT, CDR2 YNNKEL (reference sequence). CDR3 nucleotides: TGTGCCAGCAGCCAGGGGGGGGGAAACACTGAAGCTTTCTTT. The encoded protein is CASSQGGGNTEAFF.

The gene calls are TRBV4-2 and TRBJ1-2; D unclear. In germline, CDR1 is LGHNA, CDR2 YNFKEQ. CDR3 length: 14 amino acids. The V end was cut by 0 bases, the J end by 4 bases, with 9 bases between. For the CDR3, the DNA is TGTGCCAGCAGCCAAGACTCCGGAACCTATGGCTACACCTTC. Protein: CASSQDSGTYGYTF.

The chain couples TRBV23-1 to TRBJ2-1, with 9 positions matching TRBD1. TRBV23-1 is an ORF, with its function uncertain. The CDR3 runs to 16 residues. The J segment lost 7 bases and the V segment lost 7 bases, leaving 14 bases of the junction unmatched. CDR3 nucleotide sequence: TGCGCCAGCACCCCGGGACAGGGAGAGGTGGGGAATGAGCAGTTCTTC. Translation: CASTPGQGEVGNEQFF.

This clone appeared once. The CDR3 region has the DNA TGTGCCAGCAGCAAACGGGAGGGACTACGCGAGCAGTACTTC. Translated, it gives CASSKREGLREQYF. The chain combines TRBV21-1 with TRBJ2-7; TRBD2, the table's D call, lacks a check against the DNA. TRBV21-1 is flagged as a pseudogene. This CDR3 has 14 residues.

This rearrangement joins TRBV5-1 to TRBJ2-3; TRBD2 aligns across 14 bases. CDR1 SGHRS and CDR2 YFSETQ come from the germline V gene. This CDR3 comprises 16 residues. V trimming: 5 bases; J trimming: 0 bases; junction bases outside the gene matches: 2. CDR3 DNA sequence: TGCGCCAGCAGGGGGACTAGCGGGAGCAGCACAGATACGCAGTATTTT. Translation: CASRGTSGSSTDTQYF.

The CDR3 sequence: CASSPPQGAGVETQYF. The CDR3 DNA reads TGTGCCAGCAGTCCTCCCCAGGGGGCGGGGGTGGAGACCCAGTACTTC. V usage is TRBV13 and J usage is TRBJ2-5; a weak D match, TRBD1 (8 bases). CDR1 is PRHDT and CDR2 is FYEKMQ in the germline V gene (reference sequence). The CDR3 covers 16 residues. Trimming pared 6 bases from V and 5 bases from J, leaving 22 bases between. The full variable domain, completed using reference TRBV13 and TRBJ2-5, is AAGVIQSPRHLIKEKRETATLKCYPIPRHDTVYWYQQGPGQDPQFLISFYEKMQSDKGSIPDRFSAQQFSDYHSELNMSSLELGDSALYFCASSPPQGAGVETQYFGPGTRLLVL.

Concerning this clone: Germline is not matched at one junction end, which may reflect a read error. The chain recombines TRBV7-8 with TRBJ2-5, with D uncertain. The CDR3 is 13 amino acids. CDR1 and CDR2 (germline): SGHVS, FQNEAQ. CDR3 protein: CASSLLGQATQYF. For the CDR3, the DNA is TGTGCCAGCAGCTTACTAGGGCAAGCGACCCAGTACTTC.

The chain joins TRBV28 to TRBJ1-1; D not certain. CDR3 length equals 15 residues. V was pared by 7 bases and J by 2 bases, with 17 bases between. Germline V lookup: CDR1 MDHEN, CDR2 SYDVKM. CDR3 sequence: CASTPVLGRNTEAFF. CDR3 coding DNA: TGTGCCAGCACCCCCGTTTTAGGCAGAAACACTGAAGCTTTCTTT. The full variable domain, with the rest looked up from reference TRBV28 and TRBJ1-1, is DVKVTQSSRYLVKRTGEKVFLECVQDMDHENMFWYRQDPGLGLRLIYFSYDVKMKEKGDIPEGYSVSREKKERFSLILESASTNQTSMYLCASTPVLGRNTEAFFGQGTRLTVV.

The chain carries TRBV7-2 and TRBJ2-7; 8 bases align to TRBD2. The trim removed 4 bases at V and 3 bases at J, leaving 5 bases unmatched. Germline CDR1 is SGHTA and CDR2 is FQGNSA. The length of the CDR3 is 14 residues. The CDR3 sequence: CASSSLAGLYEQYF. CDR3 bases: TGTGCCAGCAGCTCTTTAGCGGGGCTCTACGAGCAGTACTTC.

The rearrangement links TRBV10-2 to TRBJ1-3, with D perhaps matching TRBD1 (5 bases). Germline-derived CDR1 and CDR2 are WSHSY and SAAADI. V was cut by 4 bases and J by 0 bases, with 10 bases left in between. The CDR3 is 15 residues long. The CDR3 is CASSVQGDSGNTIYF. The CDR3 DNA is TGCGCCAGCAGTGTCCAGGGTGACTCTGGAAACACCATATATTTT.